This T cell receptor beta chain was observed in a study of OX40 agonist ivuxolimab in advanced cancers. Study details: The dose-escalation cohort had hepatocellular carcinoma, melanoma, renal cell or head and neck cancer.

This CDR3 comprises 13 residues. CDR1 and CDR2 from the germline V gene are MNHNS and SASEGT. The V gene lost 6 bases and the J gene lost 1 base, with 8 bases spanning the gap. To note about this clone: Its antigen remains unknown.

Findings and caveats of the study: Compared with others, partial responders at 0.1-3.0 mg/kg displayed clonal expansion among the lowest. Mean expanded clone counts were higher in CD8+ than CD4+ T cells.

Anyone with autoimmune disease history or systemic immunosuppression was excluded. The table came from immunoSEQ multiplex PCR; TCRdb's copy has only in-frame clones and leaves some out. The repertoire holds some 85,000 clones, with around 90% as singletons. The sample was CD4+ or CD8+ T cells sorted from blood, taken in a trial of the OX40 agonist ivuxolimab. The sequence came from an adult with an advanced solid tumor such as melanoma, head and neck, liver or kidney cancer. The chain joins TRBV6-1 to TRBJ2-3; D is ambiguous. In DNA form, the CDR3 reads TGTGCCAGCAGACTCCTTGGCACAGATACGCAGTATTTT. Its translation is CASRLLGTDTQYF.